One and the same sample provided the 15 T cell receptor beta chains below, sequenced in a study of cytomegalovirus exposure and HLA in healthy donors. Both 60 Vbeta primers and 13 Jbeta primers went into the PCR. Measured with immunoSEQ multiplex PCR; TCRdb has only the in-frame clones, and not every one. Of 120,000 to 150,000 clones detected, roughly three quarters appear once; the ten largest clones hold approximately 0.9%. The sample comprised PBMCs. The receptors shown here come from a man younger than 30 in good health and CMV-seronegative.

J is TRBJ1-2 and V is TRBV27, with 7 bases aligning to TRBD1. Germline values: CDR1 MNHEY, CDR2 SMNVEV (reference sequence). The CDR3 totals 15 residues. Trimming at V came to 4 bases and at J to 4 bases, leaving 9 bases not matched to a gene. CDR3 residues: CASSSPGQPTYGYTF. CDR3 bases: TGTGCCAGCAGTTCACCGGGACAGCCCACCTATGGCTACACCTTC.

CDR3 sequence (DNA): TGTGCTGGAAGGTTCCAGGGGGTCTCCGGGGAGCTGTTTTTT. This translates into CAGRFQGVSGELFF. This chain links TRBV30 with TRBJ2-2, with 7 bases that match TRBD1. The CDR3 runs 14 residues. The V gene's germline CDR1 is GTSNPN and CDR2 SVGIG (reference sequence).

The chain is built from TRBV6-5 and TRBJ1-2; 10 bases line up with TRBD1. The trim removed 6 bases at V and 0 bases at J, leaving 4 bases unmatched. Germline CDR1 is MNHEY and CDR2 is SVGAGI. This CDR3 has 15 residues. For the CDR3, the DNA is TGTGCCAGCAGGACGGGGACAGGGGCTAACTATGGCTACACCTTC. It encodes CASRTGTGANYGYTF.

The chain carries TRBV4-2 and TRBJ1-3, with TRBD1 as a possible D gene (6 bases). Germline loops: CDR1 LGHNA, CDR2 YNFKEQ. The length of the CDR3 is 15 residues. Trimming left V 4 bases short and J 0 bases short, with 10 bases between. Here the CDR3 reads CASSLPGASGNTIYF. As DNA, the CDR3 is TGTGCCAGCAGCCTACCAGGGGCCTCTGGAAACACCATATATTTT.

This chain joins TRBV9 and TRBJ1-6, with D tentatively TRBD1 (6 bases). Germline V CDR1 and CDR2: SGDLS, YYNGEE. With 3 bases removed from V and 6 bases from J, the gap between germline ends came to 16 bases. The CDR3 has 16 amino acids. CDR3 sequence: CASSAGGRPGNSPLHF. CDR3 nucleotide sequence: TGTGCCAGCAGCGCTGGGGGCCGCCCAGGTAATTCACCCCTCCACTTT. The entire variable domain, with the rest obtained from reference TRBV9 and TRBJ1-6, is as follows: DSGVTQTPKHLITATGQRVTLRCSPRSGDLSVYWYQQSLDQGLQFLIQYYNGEERAKGNILERFSAQQFPDLHSELNLSSLELGDSALYFCASSAGGRPGNSPLHFGNGTRLTVT.

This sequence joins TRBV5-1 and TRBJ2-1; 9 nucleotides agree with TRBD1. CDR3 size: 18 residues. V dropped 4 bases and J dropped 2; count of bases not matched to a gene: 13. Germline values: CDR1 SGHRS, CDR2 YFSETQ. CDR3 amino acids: CASSLTYRGLMTYNEQFF. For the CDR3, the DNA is TGCGCCAGCAGCCTAACCTACAGGGGGCTGATGACCTACAATGAGCAGTTCTTC.

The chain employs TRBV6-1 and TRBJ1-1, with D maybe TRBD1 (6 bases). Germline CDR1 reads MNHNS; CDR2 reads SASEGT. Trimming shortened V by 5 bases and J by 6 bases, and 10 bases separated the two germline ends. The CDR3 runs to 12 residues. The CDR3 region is CASSRQAPEAFF. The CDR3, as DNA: TGTGCCAGCAGTCGACAGGCTCCTGAAGCTTTCTTT.

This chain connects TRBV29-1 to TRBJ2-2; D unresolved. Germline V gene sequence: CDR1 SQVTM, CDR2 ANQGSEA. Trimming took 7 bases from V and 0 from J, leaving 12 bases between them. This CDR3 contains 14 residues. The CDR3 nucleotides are TGCAGCGCTATAACAGTACCGAACACCGGGGAGCTGTTTTTT. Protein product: CSAITVPNTGELFF.

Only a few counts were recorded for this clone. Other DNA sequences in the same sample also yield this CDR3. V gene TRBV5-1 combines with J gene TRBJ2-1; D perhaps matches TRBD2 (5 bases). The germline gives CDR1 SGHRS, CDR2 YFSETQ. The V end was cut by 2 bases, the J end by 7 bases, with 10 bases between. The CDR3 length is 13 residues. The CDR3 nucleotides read TGCGCCAGCAGCTTAAGAGGCGGGAATGAGCAGTTCTTC. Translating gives CASSLRGGNEQFF. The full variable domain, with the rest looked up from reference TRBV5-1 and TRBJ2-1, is KAGVTQTPRYLIKTRGQQVTLSCSPISGHRSVSWYQQTPGQGLQFLFEYFSETQRNKGNFPGRFSGRQFSNSRSEMNVSTLELGDSALYLCASSLRGGNEQFFGPGTRLTVL.

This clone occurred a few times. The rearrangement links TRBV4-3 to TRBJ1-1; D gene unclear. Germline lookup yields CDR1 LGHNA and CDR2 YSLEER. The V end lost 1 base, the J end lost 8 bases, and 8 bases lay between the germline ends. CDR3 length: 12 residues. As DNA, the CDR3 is TGCGCCAGCAGCCAAGGGGGAGAAGAAGCTTTCTTT. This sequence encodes CASSQGGEEAFF.

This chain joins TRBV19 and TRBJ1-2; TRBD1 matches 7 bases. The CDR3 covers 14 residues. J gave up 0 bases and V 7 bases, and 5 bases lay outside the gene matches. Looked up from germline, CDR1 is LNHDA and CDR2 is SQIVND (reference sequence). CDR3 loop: CASTTGQSNYGYTF. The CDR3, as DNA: TGTGCCAGTACCACGGGACAGTCTAACTATGGCTACACCTTC. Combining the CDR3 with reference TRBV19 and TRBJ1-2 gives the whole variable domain DGGITQSPKYLFRKEGQNVTLSCEQNLNHDAMYWYRQDPGQGLRLIYYSQIVNDFQKGDIAEGYSVSREKKESFPLTVTSAQKNPTAFYLCASTTGQSNYGYTFGSGTRLTVV.

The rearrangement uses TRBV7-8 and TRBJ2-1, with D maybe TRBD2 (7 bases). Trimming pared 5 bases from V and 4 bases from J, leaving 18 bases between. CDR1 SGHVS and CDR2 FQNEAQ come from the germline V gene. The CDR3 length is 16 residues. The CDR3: CASSRYGGGYYNEQFF. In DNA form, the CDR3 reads TGTGCCAGCAGCCGGTACGGCGGGGGCTATTACAATGAGCAGTTCTTC.

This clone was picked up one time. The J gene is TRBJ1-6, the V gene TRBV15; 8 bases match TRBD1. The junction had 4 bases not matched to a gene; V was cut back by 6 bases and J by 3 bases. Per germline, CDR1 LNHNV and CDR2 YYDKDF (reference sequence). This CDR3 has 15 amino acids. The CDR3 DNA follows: TGTGCCACCAGGAGACAGGGGAACTATAATTCACCCCTCCACTTT. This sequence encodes CATRRQGNYNSPLHF.

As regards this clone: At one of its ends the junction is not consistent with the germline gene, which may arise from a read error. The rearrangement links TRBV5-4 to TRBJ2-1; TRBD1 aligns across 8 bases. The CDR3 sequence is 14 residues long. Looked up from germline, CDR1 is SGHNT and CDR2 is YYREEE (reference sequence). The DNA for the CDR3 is TGTGCCAGCAGCCCGGGACAGGCCTACAATGAGCAGCTCTTC. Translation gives CASSPGQAYNEQLF.

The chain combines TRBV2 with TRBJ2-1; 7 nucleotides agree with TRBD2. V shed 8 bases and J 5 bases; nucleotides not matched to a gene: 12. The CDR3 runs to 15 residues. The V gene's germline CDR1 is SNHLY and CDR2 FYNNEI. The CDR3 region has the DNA TGTGCCAGCTTACTAGCTACGGGGGGTGACAATGAGCAGTTCTTC. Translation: CASLLATGGDNEQFF.